One and the same sample provided the 26 T cell receptor beta chains below, sequenced in a study of T cells in Graves' hyperthyroidism and ophthalmopathy. What was amplified from RNA transcripts were TCR beta CDR3 regions. A first-round RT-PCR of the TCR CDR3 used the HTBI primer set. MiXCR, applied by TCRdb to the multiplex PCR reads, yields one record per CDR3 protein. The repertoire holds more than 350,000 distinct CDR3 sequences, with 17% as singletons. The sequenced sample consisted of blood. These receptors all stem from a woman aged 25 to 39 with Graves' hyperthyroidism that later progressed to Graves' ophthalmopathy.

At least ten counts were recorded for this clonotype. The rearrangement uses TRBV27 and TRBJ2-4; 10 bases map to TRBD2. Germline CDR1 MNHEY, CDR2 SMNVEV (reference sequence). V dropped 8 bases and J dropped 6; count of bases not matched to a gene: 13. The CDR3 sequence is 16 residues long. Here the CDR3 reads CASSGLARVGGNIQYF. DNA of the CDR3: TGTGCCAGCTCGGGACTAGCGAGGGTCGGGGGAAACATTCAGTACTTC.

In its sample, this clonotype was seen a few times. The CDR3, as DNA: TGCGCCAGCGGCCTAGGACAGGGGGGTCTCACCTACGAGCAGTACTTC. This sequence encodes CASGLGQGGLTYEQYF. V is TRBV5-1 and J is TRBJ2-7, with 10 bases fitting TRBD1. V shed 7 bases, J shed 2 bases, and the junction held 12 bases outside the gene matches. The CDR3 has 16 residues. Per the germline V gene, CDR1 is SGHRS and CDR2 is YFSETQ.

CDR3 in DNA: TGTGCCAGCAGCCACGTCCGGACATATCAAGAGACCCAGTACTTC. Protein sequence: CASSHVRTYQETQYF. The V and J genes are TRBV7-8 and TRBJ2-5, with a tentative D call TRBD1 (5 bases). This CDR3 is 15 amino acids long. Trimming took off 5 bases at V and 2 bases at J, with 15 bases between the two ends. CDR1 SGHVS and CDR2 FQNEAQ come from the germline V gene. Supplemented by reference TRBV7-8 and TRBJ2-5, the full variable domain reads GAGVSQSPRYKVAKRGQDVALRCDPISGHVSLFWYQQALGQGPEFLTYFQNEAQLDKSGLPSDRFFAERPEGSVSTLKIQRTQQEDSAVYLCASSHVRTYQETQYFGPGTRLLVL.

This chain joins TRBV7-9 and TRBJ1-1, with D uncertain. CDR1 is SEHNR and CDR2 is FQNEAQ in the germline V gene (reference sequence). The V end lost 6 bases, the J end lost 1 base, and 9 bases lay between the germline ends. The CDR3 length is 13 residues. The CDR3 DNA sequence: TGTGCCAGCAGGCCTACTTCGAACACTGAAGCTTTCTTT. Protein product: CASRPTSNTEAFF. Together with reference TRBV7-9 and TRBJ1-1, the CDR3 gives the full variable domain: DTGVSQNPRHKITKRGQNVTFRCDPISEHNRLYWYRQTLGQGPEFLTYFQNEAQLEKSRLLSDRFSAERPKGSFSTLEIQRTEQGDSAMYLCASRPTSNTEAFFGQGTRLTVV.

This clonotype has more than one count but fewer than ten. The chain combines TRBV20-1 with TRBJ2-7; D is perhaps TRBD2 (5 bases). Trimming left V 3 bases short and J 7 bases short, with 13 bases between. The CDR3 loop spans 12 amino acids. From germline, CDR1 is DFQATT and CDR2 SNEGSKA (reference sequence). CDR3 DNA sequence: TGCAGTGCTAGTGTTCCCGAGGGAGAGCAGTACTTC. This gives the protein CSASVPEGEQYF.

The J gene is TRBJ2-7, the V gene TRBV5-1; TRBD2 aligns across 13 bases. The V gene's germline CDR1 is SGHRS and CDR2 YFSETQ. V gave up 4 bases and J gave up 2 bases; unmatched junction bases: 9. This CDR3 is 17 amino acids long. The DNA for the CDR3 is TGCGCCAGCAGCGGGACGACTAGCGGGGGGCACCCCTACGAGCAGTACTTC. Amino acid sequence: CASSGTTSGGHPYEQYF. The full variable domain, rest sourced from reference TRBV5-1 and TRBJ2-7, is KAGVTQTPRYLIKTRGQQVTLSCSPISGHRSVSWYQQTPGQGLQFLFEYFSETQRNKGNFPGRFSGRQFSNSRSEMNVSTLELGDSALYLCASSGTTSGGHPYEQYFGPGTRLTVT.

This clonotype was observed at least ten times. V usage is TRBV28 and J usage is TRBJ2-5; D is unresolved. CDR1 is MDHEN, CDR2 SYDVKM, per germline. The CDR3 runs 11 residues. Trimming pared 10 bases from V and 5 bases from J, leaving 11 bases between. The CDR3 here is CATELGETQYF. The CDR3 bases are TGTGCCACCGAGCTAGGGGAGACCCAGTACTTC. Combining the CDR3 with reference TRBV28 and TRBJ2-5 gives the whole variable domain DVKVTQSSRYLVKRTGEKVFLECVQDMDHENMFWYRQDPGLGLRLIYFSYDVKMKEKGDIPEGYSVSREKKERFSLILESASTNQTSMYLCATELGETQYFGPGTRLLVL.

This clonotype was counted only a few times. J is TRBJ2-7 and V is TRBV7-9; D is unresolved. Trimming stripped 2 bases from V and 1 base from J, with 9 bases between. The CDR3 runs to 14 residues. Germline assignment: CDR1 SEHNR and CDR2 FQNEAQ (reference sequence). Here the CDR3 reads CASSLFELSYEQYF. The CDR3 DNA follows: TGTGCCAGCAGCTTATTCGAGTTATCCTACGAGCAGTACTTC.

This clonotype came up a few times. The chain has TRBV28 and TRBJ2-1; 10 bases fit TRBD2. The junction had 14 bases not matched to a gene; V was cut back by 6 bases and J by 0 bases. Germline CDR1 is MDHEN and CDR2 is SYDVKM. CDR3 length equals 19 residues. CDR3 DNA: TGTGCCAGCAGAGAATCCGGGACTAGCGCTTATAGCTCCTACAATGAGCAGTTCTTC. It translates to CASRESGTSAYSSYNEQFF.

This clonotype was observed many times. The chain combines TRBV11-2 with TRBJ2-7; D may be TRBD1 (5 bases). Germline V gives CDR1 SGHAT, CDR2 FQNNGV. This CDR3 comprises 14 residues. Trimming took off 1 base at V and 2 bases at J, with 9 bases between the two ends. In nucleotides, the CDR3 is TGTGCCAGCAGCTTAGTTACAGGCCCCTACGAGCAGTACTTC. Amino acid sequence: CASSLVTGPYEQYF.

This clonotype showed up many times. CDR3 bases: TGTGCCAGCAGAACTCCCGGCAGGGGGTGGGTCACCGGGGAGCTGTTTTTT. Protein sequence: CASRTPGRGWVTGELFF. The chain employs TRBV28 and TRBJ2-2, with 7 bases identical to TRBD1. The CDR3 loop spans 17 amino acids. Unmatched junction bases numbered 14, after V lost 6 bases and J lost 4 bases. From germline, CDR1 is MDHEN and CDR2 SYDVKM.

This clonotype was counted a few times. Being one base from a much bigger clone, this may be a read error. The chain links TRBV28 to TRBJ1-4; D is unresolved. Germline CDR1 MDHEN, CDR2 SYDVKM. The CDR3 runs 13 residues. The CDR3 nucleotides are TGTGCCAGCCGTAAGCGTTCAACTGAAGAACTGTTTTTT. It codes for CASRKRSTEELFF.

This chain joins TRBV28 and TRBJ1-1; the D gene is possibly TRBD1 (6 bases). Germline V CDR1 and CDR2: MDHEN, SYDVKM. V gave up 10 bases and J gave up 1 base, with 16 bases separating them. The CDR3 consists of 14 residues. The CDR3: CATRRRGANTEAFF. The DNA of the CDR3 is TGTGCCACTAGGCGCAGGGGAGCGAACACTGAAGCTTTCTTT. Using reference TRBV28 and TRBJ1-1 for the parts outside the CDR3, the full variable domain is DVKVTQSSRYLVKRTGEKVFLECVQDMDHENMFWYRQDPGLGLRLIYFSYDVKMKEKGDIPEGYSVSREKKERFSLILESASTNQTSMYLCATRRRGANTEAFFGQGTRLTVV.

This clonotype was observed a handful of times. The rearrangement joins TRBV12-3 or TRBV12-4 to TRBJ2-2; unclear D gene. V lost 5 bases to trimming and J lost 6 bases, with 7 bases between them. CDR3 length: 12 amino acids. As DNA, the CDR3 is TGTGCCAGCAGTCAAACCGCCGGGGAGCTGTTTTTT. Translated, it gives CASSQTAGELFF.

The V gene is TRBV30, the J gene TRBJ1-5; 9 bases are a match to TRBD1. Per the germline V gene, CDR1 is GTSNPN and CDR2 is SVGIG (reference sequence). V shed 5 bases, J shed 2 bases, and the junction held 7 bases outside the gene matches. This CDR3 region has 15 residues. CDR3 in DNA: TGTGCCTGGGGAACTCGGACAGGGGGCAATCAGCCCCAGCATTTT. It specifies CAWGTRTGGNQPQHF.

The chain recombines TRBV5-1 with TRBJ2-7, with 7 positions matching TRBD1. Losses at the gene ends were 0 bases for V and 2 bases for J; bases not matched to a gene: 8. This CDR3 is 16 amino acids long. CDR1 and CDR2 (germline): SGHRS, YFSETQ. CDR3 bases: TGCGCCAGCAGCTTGGGACAGGGAGTATACACCTACGAGCAGTACTTC. The encoded protein is CASSLGQGVYTYEQYF. Using reference TRBV5-1 and TRBJ2-7 for the parts outside the CDR3, the full variable domain is KAGVTQTPRYLIKTRGQQVTLSCSPISGHRSVSWYQQTPGQGLQFLFEYFSETQRNKGNFPGRFSGRQFSNSRSEMNVSTLELGDSALYLCASSLGQGVYTYEQYFGPGTRLTVT.

About this clonotype: A much larger clone sits a single nucleotide away, making a read error possible. This rearrangement joins TRBV11-2 to TRBJ1-2; the match to TRBD1 covers 9 bases. Germline CDR1 SGHAT, CDR2 FQNNGV. The CDR3 runs to 15 residues. In nucleotides, the CDR3 is TGTGCCAGCGGCTTAGCCGGGACAGGGCACTATGGCTACACCTTC. Translated: CASGLAGTGHYGYTF.

This clonotype was detected ten times or more. The chain joins TRBV6-1 to TRBJ1-1; D uncertain. Germline CDR1 and CDR2: MNHNS and SASEGT. Trimming removed 2 bases from V and 0 bases from J, with 10 bases in between. CDR3 length: 15 amino acids. The CDR3 protein is CASSESSDLNTEAFF. The CDR3 DNA reads TGTGCCAGCAGTGAAAGTTCTGATCTGAACACTGAAGCTTTCTTT.

Only one count was recorded for this clonotype. The chain employs TRBV12-3 or TRBV12-4 and TRBJ2-1; D call uncertain. V shed 6 bases and J shed 5 bases, with 8 bases lying between them. This CDR3 is built from 12 residues. The CDR3 DNA reads as TGTGCCAGCAGCCCTACCCACAATGAGCAGTTCTTC. Amino acids: CASSPTHNEQFF.

This clonotype appeared a few times. The chain joins TRBV6-1 to TRBJ2-1; the D gene is possibly TRBD2 (6 bases). V lost 6 bases and J 7 bases, leaving 19 bases between the germline ends. In germline, CDR1 is MNHNS, CDR2 SASEGT. CDR3 length: 15 residues. The CDR3 region is CASRKTPGTANEQFF. In DNA form, the CDR3 reads TGTGCCAGCAGGAAGACTCCCGGGACTGCGAATGAGCAGTTCTTC.

This clonotype was counted only a few times. The chain uses TRBV6-1 and TRBJ1-5; no firm D call. The ends were cut back, 0 bases at V and 3 bases at J, with 9 bases in the middle. The CDR3 extends over 15 amino acids. CDR1 and CDR2 from the germline V gene are MNHNS and SASEGT. The CDR3 sequence: CASSEADGSNQPQHF. The CDR3 nucleotides read TGTGCCAGCAGTGAAGCTGACGGATCCAATCAGCCCCAGCATTTT.

This clonotype was picked up a small number of times. The chain has TRBV27 and TRBJ1-5; weak D call: TRBD1 (5 bases). Trimming left V 5 bases short and J 4 bases short, with 9 bases between. The germline V gene has CDR1 MNHEY and CDR2 SMNVEV (reference sequence). The CDR3 totals 13 residues. The CDR3 sequence: CASSDSPNQPQHF. The CDR3 nucleotides read TGTGCCAGCAGTGACAGTCCTAATCAGCCCCAGCATTTT.

This chain joins TRBV5-1 and TRBJ1-1, with D possibly matching TRBD1 (6 bases). With 0 bases removed from V and 5 bases from J, the gap between germline ends came to 11 bases. The CDR3 has 14 amino acids. Germline V CDR1 and CDR2: SGHRS, YFSETQ. The CDR3 DNA sequence: TGCGCCAGCAGCTTGGCCCTTGGACAGACTGAAGCTTTCTTT. Its translation is CASSLALGQTEAFF.

This clonotype came up many times. The CDR3 protein is CASSETGWSTEAFF. The CDR3 nucleotides are TGTGCCAGCAGCGAGACAGGGTGGAGCACTGAAGCTTTCTTT. The rearrangement uses TRBV6-1 and TRBJ1-1; 7 bases are a match to TRBD1. CDR1 and CDR2 from the germline V gene are MNHNS and SASEGT. The CDR3 extends over 14 amino acids. Trimming removed 6 bases from V and 4 bases from J; junction bases left unmatched: 8.

The V gene is TRBV28, the J gene TRBJ2-7; 7 bases match TRBD1. In germline, CDR1 is MDHEN, CDR2 SYDVKM. With V trimmed by 4 bases and J by 6 bases, 12 bases remained unmatched. The CDR3 length is 15 residues. The CDR3 DNA sequence: TGTGCCAGCAGTTCCTTGACAGGGTTAGGTTCCGAGCAGTACTTC. Protein sequence: CASSSLTGLGSEQYF.

The table lists this clonotype with a few counts. The chain has TRBV2 and TRBJ2-3; D is possibly TRBD2 (6 bases). Germline loops: CDR1 SNHLY, CDR2 FYNNEI. The CDR3 extends over 17 amino acids. Between the trimmed V and J ends, which lost 6 bases and 6 bases, there was a span of 25 bases. Written as DNA, the CDR3 is TGTGCCAGCAGCCGACGGGTGGGGGGTTTTTTTCTGGATACGCAGTATTTT. Residues: CASSRRVGGFFLDTQYF.